The 21 T cell receptor beta chains below were found in one sample sequenced in a study of PD-1 blockade in classical Hodgkin lymphoma (dated by TCRdb to 2018 to 2021). The time point label corresponds to: cycle 4 day 1 (C4D1), after more than five weeks of nivolumab. Every trial patient had relapsed following autologous stem cell transplantation, and prior brentuximab vedotin exposure was what differed among cohorts A, B and C. The method was the immunoSEQ multiplex PCR assay. TCRdb provides this immuneACCESS table in a form limited to in-frame rearrangements. Some clones are lacking; in checked studies, under half of them reflect an unresolved V gene, and why the rest are absent is not known. Counted in this sample were about 6,700 clones; over 70% of them appeared once. The ten largest clones capture 42% of the sample. This specimen was peripheral blood mononuclear cells (PBMCs), taken before the fourth cycle of nivolumab. All receptors come from a human donor with classical Hodgkin lymphoma.

The chain combines TRBV6-1 with TRBJ2-2; tentative D call: TRBD2 (5 bases). This CDR3 is built from 15 residues. V dropped 1 base and J dropped 7 bases, with 13 bases sitting between them. Germline loops: CDR1 MNHNS, CDR2 SASEGT. CDR3 region: CASSEGRAPDGELFF. The CDR3 DNA follows: TGTGCCAGCAGTGAAGGGCGGGCCCCAGACGGGGAGCTGTTTTTT.

The genes are TRBV27 and TRBJ2-3, with a weak D call TRBD2 (6 bases). Germline V lookup: CDR1 MNHEY, CDR2 SMNVEV (reference sequence). V was trimmed by 5 bases and J by 0 bases, leaving 21 bases between them. CDR3 length: 18 amino acids. The CDR3 coding sequence is TGTGCCAGCAGTCCCACCACCTCTCTAGCGATAAGCACAGATACGCAGTATTTT. Translated, it gives CASSPTTSLAISTDTQYF.

The chain combines TRBV19 with TRBJ1-2; D ambiguous. Germline assignment: CDR1 LNHDA and CDR2 SQIVND (reference sequence). V lost 8 bases, J lost 2 bases, and 6 bases lay in between. The length of the CDR3 is 11 residues. The CDR3 DNA sequence: TGTGCCAGTGGGCAGAACTATGGCTACACCTTC. Translating gives CASGQNYGYTF.

The chain has TRBV28 and TRBJ1-6; TRBD1 aligns across 9 bases. The V and J ends lost 5 bases and 7 bases, in that order; junction bases with no gene match: 6. The CDR3 is 15 residues long. Germline V CDR1 and CDR2: MDHEN, SYDVKM. The DNA for the CDR3 is TGTGCCAGCAGTCCCACGACAGGGGGAAATTCACCCCTCCACTTT. It encodes CASSPTTGGNSPLHF.

In its sample, this clone was seen once. The V call is TRBV18, the J call TRBJ2-1; TRBD2 might be the D (6 bases). Trimming removed 6 bases at V and 6 bases at J, with 21 bases between. Per the germline V gene, CDR1 is KGHSH and CDR2 is LQKENI. The CDR3 sequence is 16 residues long. The chain's CDR3 is CASSRADGWDFNEQFF. The CDR3 bases are TGTGCCAGCTCGCGCGCGGACGGATGGGACTTCAATGAGCAGTTCTTC.

About this clone: Within the sample, other DNA sequences also encode this same CDR3. The chain combines TRBV28 with TRBJ1-1; D unresolved. V gave up 6 bases and J gave up 0 bases, with 5 bases separating them. The CDR3 is made up of 12 amino acids. Germline CDR1 is MDHEN and CDR2 is SYDVKM. The CDR3 nucleotides read TGTGCCAGCAGGAGAATGAACACTGAAGCTTTCTTT. It codes for CASRRMNTEAFF.

This clone was counted between two and nine times. The rearrangement joins TRBV7-9 to TRBJ2-3; D remains ambiguous. V shed 0 bases and J shed 2 bases, with 9 bases lying between them. This CDR3 spans 15 amino acids. CDR1 and CDR2 (germline): SEHNR, FQNEAQ (reference sequence). CDR3: CASSLAVLPTDTQYF. The CDR3 nucleotides read TGTGCCAGCAGCTTAGCGGTCCTACCCACAGATACGCAGTATTTT. Complete variable domain (other parts from reference TRBV7-9 and TRBJ2-3): DTGVSQNPRHKITKRGQNVTFRCDPISEHNRLYWYRQTLGQGPEFLTYFQNEAQLEKSRLLSDRFSAERPKGSFSTLEIQRTEQGDSAMYLCASSLAVLPTDTQYFGPGTRLTVL.

This clone was picked up a small number of times. The sample contains more than one DNA sequence encoding this CDR3. The chain carries TRBV19 and TRBJ2-7; 12 bases are a match to TRBD2. Germline loops: CDR1 LNHDA, CDR2 SQIVND (reference sequence). Trimming took 5 bases from V and 5 from J; bases not matched to a gene: 10. There are 16 residues in the CDR3. In nucleotides, the CDR3 is TGTGCCAGTAGTCCTCTAGCGGGAGGGCCTGAGGACGAGCAGTACTTC. Amino acids: CASSPLAGGPEDEQYF.

This clone was seen just once. The chain links TRBV11-3 to TRBJ2-2; the match to TRBD1 covers 8 bases. Trimming took 9 bases from V and 4 from J; bases not matched to a gene: 7. The germline gives CDR1 SGHNT, CDR2 YENEEA. The CDR3 is made up of 14 amino acids. The CDR3, as DNA: TGTGCCAGTAAACAGGGGGTTGGCACCGGGGAGCTGTTTTTT. It translates to CASKQGVGTGELFF.

This clone was detected only once. A much more abundant neighbour one base away suggests this may be a read error. The chain is built from TRBV11-1 and TRBJ2-2; a weak D match, TRBD2 (6 bases). The CDR3 contains 15 residues. The V and J ends lost 4 bases and 7 bases respectively, with 16 bases between them. Germline lookup yields CDR1 SGHAT and CDR2 FQDESV (reference sequence). This CDR3 reads CASSSRGGLGGELFF. The CDR3 DNA sequence: TGTGCCAGCAGCTCCCGGGGAGGCCTAGGCGGGGAGCTGTTTTTT.

This chain uses TRBV9 with TRBJ2-1, with D possibly TRBD1 on 6 matching bases. The CDR3 spans 13 residues. Germline CDR1 and CDR2: SGDLS and YYNGEE. V lost 3 bases to trimming and J lost 6 bases, with 10 bases between them. As DNA, the CDR3 is TGTGCCAGCAGCGGGACAGACCTCAATGAGCAGTTCTTC. Translating gives CASSGTDLNEQFF.

The rearrangement joins TRBV6-6 to TRBJ1-2; TRBD1 matches 7 bases. Germline CDR1 is MNHNY and CDR2 is SVGAGI (reference sequence). With 7 bases clipped from V and 6 bases from J, the junction kept 5 bases outside the gene matches. This CDR3 comprises 12 residues. CDR3 region: CASNGRGHGYTF. The CDR3, as DNA: TGTGCCAGCAACGGGAGGGGGCATGGCTACACCTTC.

The chain uses TRBV6-1 and TRBJ2-7; 12 positions agree with TRBD2. Trimming took 4 bases from V and 3 from J; bases not matched to a gene: 10. From germline, CDR1 is MNHNS and CDR2 SASEGT. CDR3 size: 17 residues. For the CDR3, the DNA is TGTGCCAGCAGTGGATCTCGGACTAGCGGGGAGTTCTACGAGCAGTACTTC. Encoded protein: CASSGSRTSGEFYEQYF.

The rearrangement uses TRBV11-3 and TRBJ2-3, with TRBD1 identical over 10 bases. Germline values: CDR1 SGHNT, CDR2 YENEEA. The CDR3 length is 16 residues. Trimming cost V 5 bases and J 0 bases; bases outside gene matches: 5. The CDR3 protein is CASSADRGGSTDTQYF. The CDR3 bases are TGTGCCAGCAGCGCGGACAGGGGGGGTAGCACAGATACGCAGTATTTT.

This clone was picked up a small number of times. The V and J genes are TRBV5-6 and TRBJ2-3, with TRBD1 as a possible D gene (6 bases). V lost 4 bases and J 7 bases, leaving 13 bases between the germline ends. Per germline, CDR1 SGHDT and CDR2 YYEEEE. The CDR3 has 13 residues. The CDR3 protein is CASSRVQGNTQYF. The CDR3 DNA reads as TGTGCCAGCAGCCGGGTACAGGGAAATACGCAGTATTTT.

The V call is TRBV19, the J call TRBJ2-1, with 7 bases aligning to TRBD1. The CDR3 sequence is 15 residues long. Germline V gene sequence: CDR1 LNHDA, CDR2 SQIVND (reference sequence). J lost 1 base, V lost 4 bases, and 4 bases had no gene match. The DNA for the CDR3 is TGTGCCAGTAGTAGACAGGGCCCATCCTACAATGAGCAGTTCTTC. It specifies CASSRQGPSYNEQFF.

This clone has just one count. The chain employs TRBV4-2 and TRBJ1-4; D gene uncertain. The CDR3 has 15 amino acids. The V gene lost 0 bases and the J gene lost 0 bases, with 5 bases spanning the gap. CDR1 is LGHNA, CDR2 YNFKEQ, per germline. The CDR3 DNA reads as TGTGCCAGCAGCCAAGACTGGGCAACTAATGAAAAACTGTTTTTT. It specifies CASSQDWATNEKLFF.

This clone is a singleton in its sample. The rearrangement links TRBV20-1 to TRBJ1-2; the D is unclear. CDR1 and CDR2 from the germline V gene are DFQATT and SNEGSKA (reference sequence). There are 10 residues in the CDR3. CDR3 in DNA: TGCAGCGCCCAGATCTATGGCTACACCTTC. It encodes CSAQIYGYTF.

J is TRBJ2-1 and V is TRBV29-1, with D uncertain. Germline V lookup: CDR1 SQVTM, CDR2 ANQGSEA. V dropped 3 bases and J dropped 4 bases, with 13 bases sitting between them. This CDR3 contains 14 residues. Written as DNA, the CDR3 is TGCAGCGTTGAGGGGTCGGTGGAGTACAATGAGCAGTTCTTC. Translated: CSVEGSVEYNEQFF.

This chain joins TRBV7-9 and TRBJ1-1; D not resolved. Trimming cost V 1 base and J 5 bases, with 8 bases left between them. Per germline, CDR1 SEHNR and CDR2 FQNEAQ (reference sequence). The CDR3 runs 13 residues. The DNA for the CDR3 is TGTGCCAGCAGCTTAGGGGCGACGACTGAAGCTTTCTTT. Its protein is CASSLGATTEAFF.

This rearrangement joins TRBV14 to TRBJ1-3; D not resolved. The germline gives CDR1 SGHDN, CDR2 FVKESK. This CDR3 comprises 13 residues. V lost 1 base to trimming and J lost 5 bases, with 6 bases between them. The CDR3 bases are TGTGCCAGCAGCCAAGGAAATAGAAACACCATATATTTT. Translating it yields CASSQGNRNTIYF.